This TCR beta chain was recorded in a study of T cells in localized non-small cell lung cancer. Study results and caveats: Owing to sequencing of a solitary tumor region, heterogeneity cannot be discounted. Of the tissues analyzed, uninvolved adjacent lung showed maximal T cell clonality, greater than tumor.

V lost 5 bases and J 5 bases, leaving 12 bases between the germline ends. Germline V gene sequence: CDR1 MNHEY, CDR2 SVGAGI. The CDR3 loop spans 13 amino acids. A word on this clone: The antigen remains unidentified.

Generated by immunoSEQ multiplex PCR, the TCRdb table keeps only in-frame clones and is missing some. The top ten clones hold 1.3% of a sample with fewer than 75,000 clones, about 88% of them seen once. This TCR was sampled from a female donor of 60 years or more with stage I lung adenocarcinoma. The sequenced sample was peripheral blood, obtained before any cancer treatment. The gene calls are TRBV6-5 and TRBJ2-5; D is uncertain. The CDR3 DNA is TGTGCCAGCAGTGGAGATAGGTGGGAGACCCAGTACTTC. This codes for CASSGDRWETQYF.